The sample holds one count of the clone carrying this T cell receptor beta chain. Unmatched junction bases numbered 5, after V lost 0 bases and J lost 5 bases. CDR1 and CDR2 from the germline V gene are MNHEY and SVGAGI. This CDR3 comprises 15 residues. The data were obtained in a study of T cell responses to AZD1222 COVID-19 vaccine. Libraries were prepared by immunoSEQ multiplex PCR; TCRdb keeps only in-frame clonotypes and omits some of them. The sample has 200,000 to 250,000 clones, under 95% seen once. Sequencing was performed on peripheral blood, taken on day 0 of MenACWY control vaccination. The sequence came from an adult in good health. The chain links TRBV6-5 to TRBJ1-1, with TRBD1 identical over 8 bases. The CDR3 loop reads CASSYSTGARTEAFF. Written as DNA, the CDR3 is TGTGCCAGCAGTTACTCGACAGGGGCCCGGACTGAAGCTTTCTTT.